This T cell receptor beta chain is drawn from a study of control samples from healthy donors and cancer patients. Sequencing was performed with immunoSEQ multiplex PCR; in TCRdb, only in-frame clones are kept and a portion is missing. The sample includes 150,000 or so clones, approximately 94% of them seen just once. This CDR3 has 13 residues. Germline V gene sequence: CDR1 DFQATT, CDR2 SNEGSKA (reference sequence). Trimming stripped 3 bases from V and 1 base from J, with 9 bases between. The chain combines TRBV20-1 with TRBJ1-1; D is unresolved. The sequencing input was blood. The clonotype comes from a man in his forties in good health. CDR3 nucleotides: TGCAGTGCTAGTATGGTGGGGAACACTGAAGCTTTCTTT. The encoded protein is CSASMVGNTEAFF.